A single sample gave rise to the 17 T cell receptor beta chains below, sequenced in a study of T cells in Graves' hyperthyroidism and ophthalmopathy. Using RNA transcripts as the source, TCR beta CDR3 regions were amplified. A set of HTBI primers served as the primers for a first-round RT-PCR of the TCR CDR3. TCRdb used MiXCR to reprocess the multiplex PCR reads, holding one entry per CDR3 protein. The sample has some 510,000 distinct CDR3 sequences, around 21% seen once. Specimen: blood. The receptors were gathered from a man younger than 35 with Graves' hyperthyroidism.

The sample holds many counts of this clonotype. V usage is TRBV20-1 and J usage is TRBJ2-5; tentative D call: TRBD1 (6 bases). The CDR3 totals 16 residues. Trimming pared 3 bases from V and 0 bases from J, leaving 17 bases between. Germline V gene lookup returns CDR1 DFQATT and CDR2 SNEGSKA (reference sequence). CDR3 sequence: CSASPYERGNQETQYF. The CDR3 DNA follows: TGCAGTGCTAGCCCCTATGAGAGGGGGAACCAAGAGACCCAGTACTTC.

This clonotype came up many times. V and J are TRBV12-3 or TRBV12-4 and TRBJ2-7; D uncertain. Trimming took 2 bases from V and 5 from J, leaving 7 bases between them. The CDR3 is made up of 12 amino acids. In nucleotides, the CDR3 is TGTGCCAGCAGTTTACGGCAGAACGAGCAGTACTTC. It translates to CASSLRQNEQYF.

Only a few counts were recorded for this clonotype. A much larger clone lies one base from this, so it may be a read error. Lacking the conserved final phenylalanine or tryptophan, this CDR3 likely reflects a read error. The chain's CDR3 is CSARELTGSSYEQYY. In DNA form, the CDR3 reads TGCAGTGCTAGAGAATTAACAGGGAGCTCCTACGAGCAGTACTAC. The V and J genes are TRBV20-1 and TRBJ2-7; D is possibly TRBD1 (6 bases). Germline values: CDR1 DFQATT, CDR2 SNEGSKA (reference sequence). Trimming removed 0 bases at V and 0 bases at J, with 12 bases between. This CDR3 region has 15 residues.

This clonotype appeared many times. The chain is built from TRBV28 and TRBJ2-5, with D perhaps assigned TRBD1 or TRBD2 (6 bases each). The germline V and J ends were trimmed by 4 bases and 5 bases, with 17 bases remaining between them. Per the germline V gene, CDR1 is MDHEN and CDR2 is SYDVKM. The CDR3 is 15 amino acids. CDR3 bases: TGTGCCAGCAGTTCAGAGAGGGGGGCCTGGGAGACCCAGTACTTC. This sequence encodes CASSSERGAWETQYF.

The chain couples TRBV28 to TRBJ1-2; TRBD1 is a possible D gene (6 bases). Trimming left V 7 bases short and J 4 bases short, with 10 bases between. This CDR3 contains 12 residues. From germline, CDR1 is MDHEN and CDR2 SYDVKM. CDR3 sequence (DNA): TGTGCCAGCACCCCAGGGGTCTATGGCTACACCTTC. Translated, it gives CASTPGVYGYTF.

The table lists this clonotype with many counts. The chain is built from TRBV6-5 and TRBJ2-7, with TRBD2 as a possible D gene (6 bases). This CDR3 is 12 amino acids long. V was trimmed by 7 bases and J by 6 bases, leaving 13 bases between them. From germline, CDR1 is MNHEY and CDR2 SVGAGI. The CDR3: CASTWDWGEQYF. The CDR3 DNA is TGTGCCAGCACATGGGACTGGGGCGAGCAGTACTTC.

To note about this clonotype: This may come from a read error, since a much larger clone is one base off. The CDR3 sequence: CASSSPGPGLTGAFF. The CDR3 bases are TGTGCCAGCAGTTCCCCGGGTCCGGGATTAACAGGGGCTTTCTTT. The chain links TRBV2 to TRBJ1-1, with TRBD1 as a possible D gene (6 bases). CDR1 and CDR2 from the germline V gene are SNHLY and FYNNEI. The CDR3 runs 15 residues. Trimming took 5 bases from V and 11 from J, leaving 24 bases between them.

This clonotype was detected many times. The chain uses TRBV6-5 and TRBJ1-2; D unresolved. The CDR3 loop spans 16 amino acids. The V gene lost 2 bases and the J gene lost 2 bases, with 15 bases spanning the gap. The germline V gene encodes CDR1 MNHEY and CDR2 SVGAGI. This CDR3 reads CASSYETPGSNYGYTF. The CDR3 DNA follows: TGTGCCAGCAGTTACGAAACACCGGGATCCAACTATGGCTACACCTTC.

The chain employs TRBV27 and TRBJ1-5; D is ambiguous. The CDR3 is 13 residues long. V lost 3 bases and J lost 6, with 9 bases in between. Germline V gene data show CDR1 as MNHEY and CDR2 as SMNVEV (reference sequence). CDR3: CASSLAPSQPQHF. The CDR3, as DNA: TGTGCCAGCAGTTTGGCCCCTTCTCAGCCCCAGCATTTT.

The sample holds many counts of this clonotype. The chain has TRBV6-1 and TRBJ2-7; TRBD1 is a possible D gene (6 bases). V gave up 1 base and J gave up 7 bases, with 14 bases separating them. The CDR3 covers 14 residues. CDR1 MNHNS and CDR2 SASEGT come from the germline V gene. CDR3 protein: CASSEDRASGEQYF. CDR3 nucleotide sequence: TGTGCCAGCAGTGAAGACAGGGCATCTGGGGAGCAGTACTTC.

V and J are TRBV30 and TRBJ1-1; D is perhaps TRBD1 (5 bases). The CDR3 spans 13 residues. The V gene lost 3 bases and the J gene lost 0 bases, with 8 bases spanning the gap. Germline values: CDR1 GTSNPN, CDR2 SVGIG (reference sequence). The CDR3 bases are TGTGCCTGGAGAGGACAAATGAACACTGAAGCTTTCTTT. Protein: CAWRGQMNTEAFF.

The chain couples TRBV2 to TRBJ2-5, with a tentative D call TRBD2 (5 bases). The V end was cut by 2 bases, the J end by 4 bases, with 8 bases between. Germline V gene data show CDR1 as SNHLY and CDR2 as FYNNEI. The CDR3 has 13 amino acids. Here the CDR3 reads CASSEREGETQYF. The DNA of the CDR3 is TGTGCCAGCAGTGAAAGAGAGGGAGAGACCCAGTACTTC. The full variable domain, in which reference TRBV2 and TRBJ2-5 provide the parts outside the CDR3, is EPEVTQTPSHQVTQMGQEVILRCVPISNHLYFYWYRQILGQKVEFLVSFYNNEISEKSEIFDDQFSVERPDGSNFTLKIRSTKLEDSAMYFCASSEREGETQYFGPGTRLLVL.

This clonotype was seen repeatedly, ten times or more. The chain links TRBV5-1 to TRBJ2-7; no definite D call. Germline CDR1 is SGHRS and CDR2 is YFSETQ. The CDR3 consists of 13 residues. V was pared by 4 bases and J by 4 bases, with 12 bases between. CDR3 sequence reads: CASSVSGPYEQYF. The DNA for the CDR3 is TGCGCCAGCAGCGTCTCCGGGCCATACGAGCAGTACTTC.

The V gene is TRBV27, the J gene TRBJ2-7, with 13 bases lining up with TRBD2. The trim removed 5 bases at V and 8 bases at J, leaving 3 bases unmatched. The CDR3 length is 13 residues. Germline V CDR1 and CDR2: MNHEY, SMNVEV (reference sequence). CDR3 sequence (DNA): TGTGCCAGCAGTCTTGGGACTAGCGGGAAGCAGTACTTC. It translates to CASSLGTSGKQYF.

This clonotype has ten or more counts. The CDR3 sequence: CASNPSGVTYEQYF. The CDR3 DNA reads as TGTGCCAGTAACCCCTCGGGGGTGACCTACGAGCAGTACTTC. J is TRBJ2-7 and V is TRBV12-3 or TRBV12-4; D possibly corresponds to TRBD2 (6 bases). The CDR3 totals 14 residues. V lost 9 bases and J lost 2, with 17 bases in between.

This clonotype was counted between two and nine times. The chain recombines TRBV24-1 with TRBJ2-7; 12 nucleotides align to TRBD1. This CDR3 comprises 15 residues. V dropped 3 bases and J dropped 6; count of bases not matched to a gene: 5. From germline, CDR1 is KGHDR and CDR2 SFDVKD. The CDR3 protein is CATSDPGTGGLEQYF. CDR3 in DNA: TGTGCCACCAGTGATCCTGGGACAGGGGGCCTCGAGCAGTACTTC.

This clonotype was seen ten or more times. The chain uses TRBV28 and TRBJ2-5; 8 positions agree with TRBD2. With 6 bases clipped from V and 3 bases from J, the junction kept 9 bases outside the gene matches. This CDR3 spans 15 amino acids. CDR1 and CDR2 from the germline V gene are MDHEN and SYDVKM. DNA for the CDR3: TGTGCCAGCAGCCCCCGGGGAGCGGGGGAAGAGACCCAGTACTTC. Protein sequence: CASSPRGAGEETQYF.